This T cell receptor (beta chain) was sequenced in a study of cytomegalovirus exposure and HLA in healthy donors. Primers: 60 Vbeta forward and 13 Jbeta reverse. Clones were sequenced by immunoSEQ multiplex PCR, and TCRdb holds only the in-frame ones, with some missing. The table has 180,000 or so clones, 76% seen once. CDR3 length: 16 amino acids. V lost 4 bases, J lost 2 bases, and 11 bases stayed unmatched. The germline V gene has CDR1 SGHNT and CDR2 YYREEE (reference sequence). The receptor comes from a woman in her twenties or thirties in good health and CMV-seropositive. The chain has TRBV5-4 and TRBJ2-7; TRBD2 matches at 8 bases. The sample was PBMCs. The CDR3 DNA is TGTGCCAGCAGCGGGGTAGCGGGGAGTTCTGCCTACGAGCAGTACTTC. Protein: CASSGVAGSSAYEQYF.